The 30 T cell receptor beta chains in this list originate from one sample, sequenced in a study of blood T cells in healthy people across ages. Combining a sample-barcoded 5' primer with a J-beta primer mix, a second PCR ran for roughly 6 to 12 cycles. MiXCR, run by TCRdb on the 5' RACE reads, gives a single entry per CDR3 protein. The repertoire holds some 710,000 distinct CDR3 sequences, with more than 35% as singletons. What was sequenced was blood. These receptor sequences come from a man older than 75 in good health.

The chain has TRBV18 and TRBJ2-5, with 11 bases that match TRBD2. The CDR3 contains 16 residues. Germline CDR1 reads KGHSH; CDR2 reads LQKENI. V shed 6 bases, J shed 11 bases, and the junction held 17 bases outside the gene matches. The CDR3 DNA sequence: TGTGCCAGCTCCCAAAAACTAGCGGGAGTAAACGATGAGCAGTACTTC. Amino acid sequence: CASSQKLAGVNDEQYF.

About this clonotype: Compared with germline, one end of the junction differs, possibly owing to a read error. This rearrangement joins TRBV12-3 or TRBV12-4 to TRBJ2-5; 11 bases fit TRBD2. The CDR3 spans 16 residues. The CDR3 spells CARSKQGLAVQETQYF. Written as DNA, the CDR3 is TGTGCCCGCAGTAAGCAGGGACTAGCGGTCCAAGAGACCCAGTACTTC.

This clonotype was picked up a small number of times. The chain joins TRBV12-3 or TRBV12-4 to TRBJ2-3, with 7 bases fitting TRBD2. The CDR3 runs 16 residues. With 2 bases clipped from V and 3 bases from J, the junction kept 8 bases outside the gene matches. The CDR3 coding sequence is TGTGCCAGCAGTTTATTGGCGGGAGTGGGTACAGATACGCAGTATTTT. It translates to CASSLLAGVGTDTQYF.

The V call is TRBV12-3 or TRBV12-4, the J call TRBJ2-7; D tentatively fits TRBD1 or TRBD2 (6 bases each). This CDR3 comprises 15 residues. V was shortened by 2 bases and J by 3 bases, with 14 bases between the two germline ends. The DNA of the CDR3 is TGTGCCAGCAGTTTAAAGGGGGGAGAGGGCTACGAGCAGTACTTC. Residues: CASSLKGGEGYEQYF.

This sequence joins TRBV5-1 and TRBJ1-1; 9 nucleotides line up with TRBD1. With 4 bases clipped from V and 4 bases from J, the junction kept 8 bases outside the gene matches. Germline V lookup: CDR1 SGHRS, CDR2 YFSETQ. The CDR3 loop spans 15 amino acids. The CDR3 DNA reads TGCGCCAGCAGCACGAACAGGGGGCGAGGCACTGAAGCTTTCTTT. It encodes CASSTNRGRGTEAFF.

The sample holds a few counts of this clonotype. This chain uses TRBV5-6 with TRBJ2-3; the D gene is possibly TRBD1 (5 bases). CDR1 is SGHDT, CDR2 YYEEEE, per germline. Trimming cost V 4 bases and J 7 bases, with 10 bases left between them. The CDR3 has 12 residues. Here the CDR3 reads CASSQSGHTQYF. CDR3 sequence (DNA): TGTGCCAGCAGCCAATCAGGGCATACGCAGTATTTT.

Many counts were recorded for this clonotype. CDR3 DNA: TGCAGTGCTAGAGGAGGAAGGACTAGCTGGAATGGCAATGAGCAGTTCTTC. Translated: CSARGGRTSWNGNEQFF. The chain links TRBV20-1 to TRBJ2-1, with 8 nucleotides matching TRBD2. V lost 1 base and J lost 6; bases outside the gene matches: 14. CDR3 length: 17 amino acids. The V gene's germline CDR1 is DFQATT and CDR2 SNEGSKA (reference sequence).

A word on this clonotype: A read error may explain this, as a much larger clone is one base away. V usage is TRBV4-3 and J usage is TRBJ1-6, with no clear D. Germline V gene lookup returns CDR1 LGHNA and CDR2 YSLEER. The length of the CDR3 is 13 residues. CDR3 in amino acids: CASSQGRNSPPHF. The CDR3, as DNA: TGCGCCAGCAGCCAAGGTCGGAACTCACCCCCCCACTTT.

The chain links TRBV12-3 or TRBV12-4 to TRBJ2-2; the match to TRBD2 covers 9 bases. J lost 4 bases, V lost 6 bases, and 9 bases had no gene match. This CDR3 is 16 amino acids long. The CDR3, as DNA: TGTGCCAGCAGCCCCGGTGGAGCGGGGGGCACCGGGGAGCTGTTTTTT. It encodes CASSPGGAGGTGELFF.

The chain links TRBV6-2 or TRBV6-3 to TRBJ2-6; 8 bases match TRBD1. The CDR3 is 15 residues long. V was clipped by 9 bases and J by 1 base; unmatched bases: 5. Per germline, CDR1 MNHEY and CDR2 SVGEGT. The CDR3 sequence is CASGQGVSGANVLTF. The CDR3 DNA reads as TGTGCCAGTGGACAGGGAGTATCTGGGGCCAACGTCCTGACTTTC.

CDR3 region: CASTTPGRTSETETQYF. As DNA, the CDR3 is TGTGCCAGCACCACCCCGGGGAGGACTAGCGAAACGGAGACCCAGTACTTC. The chain combines TRBV7-8 with TRBJ2-5; 9 bases fit TRBD2. The germline V gene encodes CDR1 SGHVS and CDR2 FQNEAQ. Trimming removed 7 bases from V and 5 bases from J; junction bases left unmatched: 17. The CDR3 has 17 amino acids.

The CDR3 region is CASSSWTGPVGNSPLHF. The CDR3 DNA sequence: TGTGCCAGCAGCTCTTGGACAGGCCCGGTGGGGAATTCACCCCTCCACTTT. This chain joins TRBV7-2 and TRBJ1-6, with TRBD1 matching 7 bases. The germline CDR1 and CDR2 sequences are SGHTA and FQGNSA. The CDR3 spans 17 residues. V lost 4 bases, J lost 7 bases, and 13 bases stayed unmatched.

At least ten counts were recorded for this clonotype. The V call is TRBV11-1, the J call TRBJ2-7, with no clear D. The CDR3 spans 12 residues. Per the germline V gene, CDR1 is SGHAT and CDR2 is FQDESV (reference sequence). V was shortened by 6 bases and J by 7 bases, with 13 bases between the two germline ends. The CDR3 bases are TGTGCCAGCAGTTACGAGCGTGTTGAGCAGTACTTC. Translated, it gives CASSYERVEQYF.

This clonotype was recorded at least ten times. The V and J genes are TRBV29-1 and TRBJ2-5, with 9 bases fitting TRBD2. Per germline, CDR1 SQVTM and CDR2 ANQGSEA. The CDR3 totals 14 residues. V was clipped by 1 base and J by 4 bases; unmatched bases: 4. CDR3 sequence (DNA): TGCAGCGTTGAAGGGGGCGGGAGGGGAGAGACCCAGTACTTC. Translating it yields CSVEGGGRGETQYF.

The sample holds a few counts of this clonotype. The CDR3 sequence: CASSVEGQSNSPLHF. DNA of the CDR3: TGTGCCAGCAGCGTAGAGGGACAGTCTAATTCACCCCTCCACTTT. The rearrangement uses TRBV9 and TRBJ1-6, with TRBD1 matching over 7 bases. With V trimmed by 0 bases and J by 6 bases, 3 bases remained unmatched. CDR1 is SGDLS, CDR2 YYNGEE, per germline. This CDR3 contains 15 residues.

The chain couples TRBV5-1 to TRBJ2-6; D is undetermined. The V gene lost 0 bases and the J gene lost 6 bases, with 10 bases spanning the gap. The CDR3 is made up of 15 amino acids. Germline V lookup: CDR1 SGHRS, CDR2 YFSETQ. CDR3 bases: TGCGCCAGCAGCTTGGTCGCCGAAGCGGCCAACGTCCTGACTTTC. It encodes CASSLVAEAANVLTF.

The rearrangement uses TRBV20-1 and TRBJ2-1, with a possible D match to TRBD1 (5 bases). CDR1 DFQATT and CDR2 SNEGSKA come from the germline V gene (reference sequence). Between the trimmed V and J ends, which lost 3 bases and 10 bases, there was a span of 10 bases. This CDR3 contains 11 residues. The CDR3 is CSASTGREQFF. CDR3 nucleotides: TGCAGTGCTAGTACAGGACGGGAGCAGTTCTTC.

This clonotype turned up a few times. The chain joins TRBV5-1 to TRBJ2-1; weak D call: TRBD2 (6 bases). Looked up from germline, CDR1 is SGHRS and CDR2 is YFSETQ. The CDR3 is made up of 13 amino acids. Trimming removed 6 bases from V and 9 bases from J, with 16 bases in between. The CDR3 DNA reads TGCGCCAGCAATGGCGGGAAGCCCGGTGAGCAGTTCTTC. Translation gives CASNGGKPGEQFF.

This clonotype has a handful of counts. The V and J genes are TRBV10-3 and TRBJ2-7; TRBD2 is a possible D gene (5 bases). Germline-derived CDR1 and CDR2 are ENHRY and SYGVKD. The V end was cut by 0 bases, the J end by 1 base, with 7 bases between. The CDR3 loop spans 14 amino acids. The CDR3, as DNA: TGTGCCATCAGTGAGTCTCGGGGTTCCTACGAGCAGTACTTC. Translation gives CAISESRGSYEQYF.

The CDR3 loop is CASALQESNIQYF. In DNA, the CDR3 is TGTGCCAGCGCTCTACAGGAGTCAAACATTCAGTACTTC. This sequence joins TRBV28 and TRBJ2-4, with a weak D call TRBD1 (5 bases). The V end lost 8 bases, the J end lost 6 bases, and 14 bases lay between the germline ends. The CDR3 is made up of 13 amino acids. Germline values: CDR1 MDHEN, CDR2 SYDVKM.

This chain joins TRBV3-1 and TRBJ2-1; D uncertain. The CDR3 loop spans 16 amino acids. Between the trimmed V and J ends, which lost 5 bases and 3 bases, there was a span of 17 bases. Germline V lookup: CDR1 LGHDT, CDR2 YNNKEL (reference sequence). CDR3 coding DNA: TGTGCCAGCAGCGAAGCGACCAAATCCCTCTACAATGAGCAGTTCTTC. Translating it yields CASSEATKSLYNEQFF.

The chain couples TRBV12-3 or TRBV12-4 to TRBJ2-1; D uncertain. The length of the CDR3 is 11 residues. V lost 5 bases to trimming and J lost 8 bases, with 7 bases between them. The CDR3 DNA reads TGTGCCAGCAGTCCCCAAGATGAGCAGTTCTTC. This codes for CASSPQDEQFF.

A remark on this clonotype: This may come from a read error, since a much larger clone is one base off. This chain links TRBV29-1 with TRBJ2-7, with TRBD2 identical over 12 bases. This CDR3 region has 17 residues. Germline-derived CDR1 and CDR2 are SQVTM and ANQGSEA. The V segment lost 6 bases and the J segment 7 bases; nucleotides outside the gene matches: 19. The CDR3 nucleotides are TGCAGCGTCCGAATGGGGCTAGCGGGAGGGCCAAGAAGTGAGCAGTACTTC. This codes for CSVRMGLAGGPRSEQYF.

Only a few counts were recorded for this clonotype. The rearrangement joins TRBV20-1 to TRBJ2-1, with D tentatively TRBD2 (5 bases). Between the trimmed V and J ends, which lost 2 bases and 6 bases, there was a span of 14 bases. CDR3 length: 14 amino acids. The germline CDR1 and CDR2 sequences are DFQATT and SNEGSKA (reference sequence). CDR3 DNA sequence: TGCAGTGCTAGATCCAGGTCCGGGGTCAATGAGCAGTTCTTC. Translating gives CSARSRSGVNEQFF.

This clonotype occurred many times. CDR3 sequence (DNA): TGTGCCAGCAGCCGGACAGGGCCGCAAGAGACCCAGTACTTC. It codes for CASSRTGPQETQYF. V usage is TRBV7-2 and J usage is TRBJ2-5; 8 positions agree with TRBD1. The germline V gene encodes CDR1 SGHTA and CDR2 FQGNSA. Trimming took 5 bases from V and 2 from J; bases not matched to a gene: 4. The CDR3 is made up of 14 amino acids.

V is TRBV30 and J is TRBJ2-1; D not resolved. Germline V gene sequence: CDR1 GTSNPN, CDR2 SVGIG (reference sequence). V was trimmed by 0 bases and J by 6 bases, leaving 6 bases between them. This CDR3 contains 12 residues. DNA for the CDR3: TGTGCCTGGAGTGTAACGGTCAATGAGCAGTTCTTC. This sequence encodes CAWSVTVNEQFF.

The chain links TRBV7-9 to TRBJ1-4, with TRBD1 as a possible D gene (5 bases). The V and J ends lost 5 bases and 8 bases respectively, with 12 bases between them. Germline-derived CDR1 and CDR2 are SEHNR and FQNEAQ (reference sequence). The CDR3 covers 13 residues. CDR3 DNA: TGTGCCAGCAGCGTAAGCAAGGGGGAAAAACTGTTTTTT. Its translation is CASSVSKGEKLFF.

The genes are TRBV5-4 and TRBJ2-1; 8 bases are a match to TRBD1. Per the germline V gene, CDR1 is SGHNT and CDR2 is YYREEE (reference sequence). V shed 1 base and J 8 bases; nucleotides not matched to a gene: 8. This CDR3 spans 15 amino acids. The CDR3 DNA reads as TGTGCCAGCAGCTTGAGGACAGGGTCGGTCGATGAGCAGTTCTTC. Encoded protein: CASSLRTGSVDEQFF.

This clonotype was seen a few times. This sequence joins TRBV20-1 and TRBJ2-1; 11 bases align to TRBD2. The CDR3 is 13 residues long. The V gene's germline CDR1 is DFQATT and CDR2 SNEGSKA (reference sequence). CDR3 sequence: CTAGTSGHNEQFF. CDR3 in DNA: TGCACCGCGGGGACTAGCGGACACAATGAGCAGTTCTTC.

In nucleotides, the CDR3 is TGTGCCAGCAGTGAGAGGGGCTTGGGGGGACAGCAGTACTTC. Its protein product is CASSERGLGGQQYF. The chain is built from TRBV6-1 and TRBJ2-7; D perhaps matches TRBD2 (6 bases). The CDR3 runs 14 residues. Per germline, CDR1 MNHNS and CDR2 SASEGT. Trimming shortened V by 3 bases and J by 8 bases, and 17 bases separated the two germline ends.